This TCR beta chain was recovered during a study of cytomegalovirus exposure and HLA in healthy donors. Study conclusions and caveats: Some TCR beta chains (about 180 of them) were listed as cytomegalovirus-associated.

About this clone itself: As yet, its antigen is unknown.

Use of 60 Vbeta and 13 Jbeta primers characterized the PCR. Here immunoSEQ multiplex PCR was the method, and the copy in TCRdb shows in-frame clones only, minus some. The sample consists of 180,000 or so clones, over 75% of them appearing once. This receptor was obtained from a man between 50 and 59 years old in good health and CMV-seropositive. The sample consisted of PBMCs.

The DNA for the CDR3 is TGTGCCAGCAGCTTAAGAGCTAATCGTATAGAAGAGACCCAGTACTTC. Amino acid sequence: CASSLRANRIEETQYF. The rearrangement joins TRBV7-7 to TRBJ2-5; the D is unclear. CDR3 length equals 16 residues. Germline V gene data show CDR1 as SSHAT and CDR2 as FNYEAQ (reference sequence). The V end was cut by 2 bases, the J end by 3 bases, with 16 bases between. The whole variable domain, remainder taken from reference TRBV7-7 and TRBJ2-5, is GAGVSQSPRYKVTKRGQDVTLRCDPISSHATLYWYQQALGQGPEFLTYFNYEAQPDKSGLPSDRFSAERPEGSISTLTIQRTEQRDSAMYRCASSLRANRIEETQYFGPGTRLLVL.